This T cell receptor beta chain was sequenced in a study of control samples from healthy donors and cancer patients. Germline values: CDR1 LNHDA, CDR2 SQIVND (reference sequence). There are 14 residues in the CDR3. V was clipped by 6 bases and J by 4 bases, with 13 bases between them. Some clones are missing from TCRdb's copy, which holds only in-frame ones; the method was immunoSEQ multiplex PCR. Altogether 98,000 or so clones are present, 70% to 80% being singletons, with the ten largest covering about 10%. V is TRBV19 and J is TRBJ2-1; D is possibly TRBD2 (5 bases). Source material: blood. This receptor was obtained from a woman aged 30 to 39 in good health. CDR3 protein: CASSGETFYNEQFF. CDR3 DNA sequence: TGTGCCAGTAGCGGGGAGACCTTTTACAATGAGCAGTTCTTC.